What follows are 4 T cell receptor beta chains derived from one specimen sequenced in a study of technical replicates of blood from a handful of donors. Sequencing used immunoSEQ multiplex PCR; TCRdb keeps in-frame clones, though not all of them. Here the sample spans about 82,000 clones, approximately 94% being singletons. The sample comprised T cells isolated from PBMCs. Source of these receptors: a human donor in good health.

V and J are TRBV27 and TRBJ2-7; TRBD1 aligns across 7 bases. The germline V gene has CDR1 MNHEY and CDR2 SMNVEV (reference sequence). V lost 5 bases and J lost 3; bases outside the gene matches: 4. This CDR3 is built from 13 residues. The CDR3 DNA sequence: TGTGCCAGCAGTCGGGGACAGTACTACGAGCAGTACTTC. Protein: CASSRGQYYEQYF.

The chain uses TRBV27 and TRBJ2-7; 8 bases are shared with TRBD1. This CDR3 comprises 14 residues. Germline V CDR1 and CDR2: MNHEY, SMNVEV (reference sequence). With V trimmed by 5 bases and J by 3 bases, 6 bases remained unmatched. This CDR3 is CASSLQGAGYEQYF. The CDR3 DNA sequence: TGTGCCAGCAGTCTGCAGGGGGCTGGCTACGAGCAGTACTTC.

J is TRBJ1-5 and V is TRBV29-1; the D gene is possibly TRBD1 (5 bases). The length of the CDR3 is 17 residues. CDR1 is SQVTM and CDR2 is ANQGSEA in the germline V gene. The V and J ends lost 0 bases and 6 bases respectively, with 21 bases between them. The CDR3 here is CSVEDQGGRILGQPQHF. The CDR3, as DNA: TGCAGCGTTGAAGATCAGGGTGGCAGAATATTGGGTCAGCCCCAGCATTTT. Together with reference TRBV29-1 and TRBJ1-5, the CDR3 gives the full variable domain: SAVISQKPSRDICQRGTSLTIQCQVDSQVTMMFWYRQQPGQSLTLIATANQGSEATYESGFVIDKFPISRPNLTFSTLTVSNMSPEDSSIYLCSVEDQGGRILGQPQHFGDGTRLSIL.

The V call is TRBV7-9, the J call TRBJ1-2, with D possibly being TRBD1 (6 bases). Germline loops: CDR1 SEHNR, CDR2 FQNEAQ (reference sequence). The CDR3 length is 16 residues. V lost 1 base and J lost 8, with 20 bases in between. The CDR3: CASSLVGGSLQSGYTF. CDR3 DNA: TGTGCCAGCAGCTTAGTAGGGGGATCTCTCCAGAGCGGCTACACCTTC.